The present T cell receptor (beta chain) was sequenced within a study of CD8 T cells in ankylosing spondylitis. In this sample, this clonotype turned up a few times. What it recognizes is unknown. Germline V gene sequence: CDR1 DFQATT, CDR2 SNEGSKA (reference sequence). The CDR3 loop spans 14 amino acids. V was shortened by 0 bases and J by 1 base, with 9 bases between the two germline ends. Library preparation for TCR beta used quantitative 5'-RACE with molecular barcodes. Via MiXCR, TCRdb re-called the 5' RACE reads, giving one row per CDR3 protein. The table records around 490,000 distinct CDR3 sequences, under 5.5% of them present only once. Study results and limitations: Among TCR beta sequences, a motif of several highly homologous variants appeared characteristic of ankylosing spondylitis blood. Disease-linked clones proved CD8+ and comparatively uncommon in peripheral blood. Reportedly, matched ankylosing spondylitis synovial fluid was significantly enriched for disease-linked clones.

The chain recombines TRBV20-1 with TRBJ2-5, with no clear D. Sequencing used blood, either unsorted or a sorted T cell fraction (not recorded which). This sequence originates from a male donor with ankylosing spondylitis. The CDR3 loop reads CSARDSHIQETQYF. The CDR3, as DNA: TGCAGTGCTAGAGATTCCCACATCCAAGAGACCCAGTACTTC.